The 15 T cell receptor beta chains in this list originate from one sample, sequenced in a study of T cells in Graves' hyperthyroidism and ophthalmopathy (dated by TCRdb to about 2019). Library generation was performed with multiplex PCR. Sequencing was performed on an Illumina HiSeq 2000. TCR beta CDR3 regions were amplified from RNA transcripts. For the first round of RT-PCR on the TCR CDR3, the HTBI primer set was used together with the Qiagen OneStep RT-PCR kit. TCRdb reanalyzed the raw reads on its own, using fastp at Q25 for trimming and MiXCR for clone calling, and kept in-frame beta chains. Rows are combined by CDR3 protein, so each entry shows the most common genes and DNA. The sample table contains roughly 700,000 distinct CDR3 sequences; only one count was recorded for roughly a third of them. Roughly 31% of the sample rests with the top ten. Sequencing was carried out using blood. These receptors all stem from a woman in her forties with Graves' hyperthyroidism.

The chain couples TRBV12-3 or TRBV12-4 to TRBJ1-2; D may be TRBD1 (6 bases). Deletions cut 4 bases from V and 3 bases from J, with 12 bases between. The CDR3 extends over 14 amino acids. The CDR3: CASSSDRLDYGYTF. CDR3 DNA sequence: TGTGCCAGCAGTTCAGACAGGCTCGACTATGGCTACACCTTC.

This clonotype appeared many times. This rearrangement joins TRBV5-1 to TRBJ1-2; a weak D match, TRBD1 (5 bases). V shed 4 bases and J shed 4 bases, with 17 bases lying between them. The CDR3 runs to 15 residues. CDR1 is SGHRS and CDR2 is YFSETQ in the germline V gene. CDR3: CASSGRDRWSYGYTF. The CDR3 nucleotides are TGCGCCAGCAGCGGACGGGACCGTTGGAGCTATGGCTACACCTTC.

This clonotype occurred many times. DNA for the CDR3: TGTGCCAGCAGCAGGGAGGGAGGGATTCAGCCCCAGCATTTT. Translated: CASSREGGIQPQHF. The chain carries TRBV7-2 and TRBJ1-5; no clear D gene. Germline V CDR1 and CDR2: SGHTA, FQGNSA. The CDR3 covers 14 residues. V lost 5 bases to trimming and J lost 6 bases, with 14 bases between them.

This clonotype occurred a few times. The chain carries TRBV2 and TRBJ2-2; 7 bases agree with TRBD1. Germline-derived CDR1 and CDR2 are SNHLY and FYNNEI. V lost 6 bases and J lost 6; bases outside the gene matches: 7. This CDR3 is built from 14 residues. The CDR3 DNA reads TGTGCCAGCAGGACAGGGAAGAATGCCGGGGAGCTGTTTTTT. The encoded protein is CASRTGKNAGELFF.

This sequence joins TRBV6-5 and TRBJ1-5, with D perhaps matching TRBD1 (6 bases). The V end lost 4 bases, the J end lost 6 bases, and 16 bases lay between the germline ends. Germline assignment: CDR1 MNHEY and CDR2 SVGAGI. The CDR3 spans 15 residues. The CDR3 loop reads CASSLFGGQGQPQHF. The CDR3 nucleotides are TGTGCCAGCAGTTTATTCGGGGGGCAGGGTCAGCCCCAGCATTTT.

V gene TRBV7-9 combines with J gene TRBJ2-3; no clear D gene. CDR1 SEHNR and CDR2 FQNEAQ come from the germline V gene (reference sequence). V dropped 1 base and J dropped 11 bases, with 10 bases sitting between them. The CDR3 runs to 12 residues. CDR3 coding DNA: TGTGCCAGCAGCTTAGAGGTTGCTCAGCAGTATTTT. Protein: CASSLEVAQQYF.

The chain's CDR3 is CASSLVAENYGYTF. The CDR3 nucleotides are TGCGCCAGCAGCTTGGTAGCCGAAAACTATGGCTACACCTTC. The chain carries TRBV5-1 and TRBJ1-2; D not certain. The CDR3 consists of 14 residues. Trimming pared 0 bases from V and 2 bases from J, leaving 8 bases between. Germline assignment: CDR1 SGHRS and CDR2 YFSETQ.

This clonotype appeared many times. This chain uses TRBV10-3 with TRBJ1-6; D is undetermined. The V end lost 2 bases, the J end lost 0 bases, and 8 bases lay between the germline ends. The CDR3 has 16 residues. Germline CDR1 ENHRY, CDR2 SYGVKD. CDR3: CAISERGDSYNSPLHF. The DNA of the CDR3 is TGTGCCATCAGTGAGCGAGGAGACTCCTATAATTCACCCCTCCACTTT.

The chain carries TRBV4-1 and TRBJ1-5; TRBD1 matches 9 bases. Per germline, CDR1 MGHRA and CDR2 YSYEKL. Trimming at V came to 5 bases and at J to 2 bases, leaving 7 bases not matched to a gene. The CDR3 totals 16 residues. The CDR3 nucleotides read TGCGCCAGCAGCTCACCGACAGGGGGTGGCAATCAGCCCCAGCATTTT. Encoded protein: CASSSPTGGGNQPQHF.

This clonotype was detected many times. V and J are TRBV20-1 and TRBJ2-5, with D tentatively TRBD1 (5 bases). The CDR3 spans 14 residues. Germline CDR1 reads DFQATT; CDR2 reads SNEGSKA (reference sequence). The V end was cut by 0 bases, the J end by 7 bases, with 15 bases between. This chain's CDR3 is CSARDGQGKGTQYF. CDR3 in DNA: TGCAGTGCTAGAGATGGGCAGGGAAAGGGGACCCAGTACTTC.

This clonotype was recorded at least ten times. V and J are TRBV7-9 and TRBJ1-1, with 7 bases identical to TRBD1. There are 16 residues in the CDR3. Unmatched junction bases numbered 16, after V lost 3 bases and J lost 9 bases. From germline, CDR1 is SEHNR and CDR2 FQNEAQ (reference sequence). The CDR3 nucleotides are TGTGCCAGCAGCTTGTCTGGCCTTGGGGACAGCGAAAAAGCTTTCTTT. Translated, it gives CASSLSGLGDSEKAFF.

The chain recombines TRBV3-1 with TRBJ1-4; D not resolved. Germline V gene sequence: CDR1 LGHDT, CDR2 YNNKEL (reference sequence). Deletions cut 0 bases from V and 8 bases from J, with 7 bases between. The CDR3 covers 13 residues. The CDR3 DNA reads TGTGCCAGCAGCCAAGAAATGGGGGAAAAACTGTTTTTT. Protein: CASSQEMGEKLFF.

This chain joins TRBV5-1 and TRBJ2-7, with a tentative D call TRBD2 (6 bases). V was pared by 1 base and J by 5 bases, with 16 bases between. Germline loops: CDR1 SGHRS, CDR2 YFSETQ. The CDR3 is 15 residues long. The CDR3 loop reads CASSLSAGPVHEQYF. The CDR3 region has the DNA TGCGCCAGCAGCTTGAGTGCGGGACCAGTCCACGAGCAGTACTTC.

The chain links TRBV10-3 to TRBJ2-7; 7 bases map to TRBD1. Germline V gives CDR1 ENHRY, CDR2 SYGVKD. With V trimmed by 8 bases and J by 11 bases, 3 bases remained unmatched. The CDR3 consists of 9 residues. The chain's CDR3 is CAIRQGEYF. DNA for the CDR3: TGTGCCATCCGCCAGGGGGAGTACTTC.

This clonotype was detected only a few times. The gene calls are TRBV7-2 and TRBJ1-2; no definite D call. Germline CDR1 and CDR2: SGHTA and FQGNSA. V dropped 5 bases and J dropped 0 bases, with 13 bases sitting between them. The CDR3 has 15 residues. CDR3 bases: TGTGCCAGCAGCCTGGGGTCGGGTCCTAACTATGGCTACACCTTC. It is translated as CASSLGSGPNYGYTF. The whole variable domain, filled in from reference TRBV7-2 and TRBJ1-2, reads GAGVSQSPSNKVTEKGKDVELRCDPISGHTALYWYRQSLGQGLEFLIYFQGNSAPDKSGLPSDRFSAERTGGSVSTLTIQRTQQEDSAVYLCASSLGSGPNYGYTFGSGTRLTVV.